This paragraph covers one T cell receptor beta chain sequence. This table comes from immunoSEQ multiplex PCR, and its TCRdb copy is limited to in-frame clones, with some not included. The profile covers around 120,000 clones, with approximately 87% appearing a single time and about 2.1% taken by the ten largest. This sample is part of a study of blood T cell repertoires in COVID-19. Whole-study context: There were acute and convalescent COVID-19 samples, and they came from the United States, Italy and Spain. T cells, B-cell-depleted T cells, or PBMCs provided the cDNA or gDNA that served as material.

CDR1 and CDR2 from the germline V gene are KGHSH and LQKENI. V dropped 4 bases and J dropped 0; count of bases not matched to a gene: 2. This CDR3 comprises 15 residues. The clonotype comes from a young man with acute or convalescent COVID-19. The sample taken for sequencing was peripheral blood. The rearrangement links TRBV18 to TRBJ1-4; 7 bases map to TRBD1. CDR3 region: CASSQGQATNEKLFF. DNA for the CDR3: TGTGCCAGCTCACAAGGACAGGCAACTAATGAAAAACTGTTTTTT.